These 30 T cell receptor beta chains were sequenced from one sample in a study of T cells in Graves' hyperthyroidism and ophthalmopathy. Using RNA transcripts as the source, TCR beta CDR3 regions were amplified. When the TCR CDR3 underwent first-round RT-PCR, the HTBI primer set was used. Via MiXCR, TCRdb re-called the multiplex PCR reads, giving one row per CDR3 protein. Seen here are roughly 400,000 distinct CDR3 sequences, 11% to 15% observed once, and the top ten hold 25% to 30%. Sequenced material: blood. These receptors were collected from a man in his fifties with Graves' ophthalmopathy.

This chain uses TRBV19 with TRBJ2-3; perhaps TRBD1 as D (6 bases). V shed 3 bases and J shed 4 bases, with 8 bases lying between them. The CDR3 spans 13 residues. Germline CDR1 LNHDA, CDR2 SQIVND (reference sequence). The CDR3 DNA reads as TGTGCCAGTAGTATTTCAGGGGCAGATACGCAGTATTTT. Protein product: CASSISGADTQYF.

This clonotype has at least ten counts. This chain connects TRBV6-1 to TRBJ2-3; the D gene is possibly TRBD2 (6 bases). CDR3 size: 16 residues. V was trimmed by 6 bases and J by 3 bases, leaving 19 bases between them. CDR1 and CDR2 (germline): MNHNS, SASEGT. The DNA for the CDR3 is TGTGCCAGCAGGCCCGCCGGCGGGACGGTTACAGATACGCAGTATTTT. Encoded protein: CASRPAGGTVTDTQYF.

This clonotype was counted ten times or more. DNA of the CDR3: TGTGCCAGCAGCCAAGACCGACTAGCGTCGCAAGAGACCCAGTACTTC. Protein product: CASSQDRLASQETQYF. The chain couples TRBV3-1 to TRBJ2-5, with 8 bases fitting TRBD2. CDR1 is LGHDT, CDR2 YNNKEL, per germline (reference sequence). The CDR3 extends over 16 amino acids. Germline trimming cut 0 bases from V and 2 bases from J; bases unmatched to any gene: 5.

In its sample, this clonotype was seen many times. The chain employs TRBV3-1 and TRBJ1-2; TRBD1 aligns across 7 bases. Germline trimming cut 1 base from V and 4 bases from J; bases unmatched to any gene: 18. The CDR3 spans 19 residues. CDR1 LGHDT and CDR2 YNNKEL come from the germline V gene (reference sequence). The CDR3 loop is CASSQGGGLGGQSFYGYTF. The CDR3 nucleotides read TGTGCCAGCAGCCAAGGCGGTGGGTTAGGGGGACAGAGCTTCTATGGCTACACCTTC.

This clonotype was seen many times. The chain links TRBV7-9 to TRBJ1-4; D is unclear. V lost 1 base and J 5 bases, leaving 23 bases between the germline ends. The CDR3 runs to 19 residues. The V gene's germline CDR1 is SEHNR and CDR2 FQNEAQ (reference sequence). CDR3: CASSLGVAKGRAKNEKLFF. CDR3 nucleotide sequence: TGTGCCAGCAGCTTAGGAGTTGCAAAGGGTCGGGCAAAGAATGAAAAACTGTTTTTT.

V usage is TRBV9 and J usage is TRBJ2-3; tentatively, D is TRBD2 (6 bases). CDR1 SGDLS and CDR2 YYNGEE come from the germline V gene. This CDR3 comprises 18 residues. The germline V and J ends were trimmed by 0 bases and 1 base, with 18 bases remaining between them. The CDR3, as DNA: TGTGCCAGCAGCGTAGGGGTTCTTAGCGGTCGCGGCACAGATACGCAGTATTTT. Its protein is CASSVGVLSGRGTDTQYF.

In this sample, this clonotype turned up many times. The chain uses TRBV7-2 and TRBJ2-3, with no clear D. The length of the CDR3 is 12 residues. Trimming left V 3 bases short and J 5 bases short, with 6 bases between. Germline values: CDR1 SGHTA, CDR2 FQGNSA. CDR3 in DNA: TGTGCCAGCAGCTTCAACCAAGATACGCAGTATTTT. This encodes CASSFNQDTQYF.

This clonotype has ten or more counts. V gene TRBV18 combines with J gene TRBJ2-1; TRBD2 matches 10 bases. Germline V gene lookup returns CDR1 KGHSH and CDR2 LQKENI. The CDR3 runs to 19 residues. V gave up 5 bases and J gave up 0 bases; unmatched junction bases: 13. The CDR3 coding sequence is TGTGCCAGCTCAAGCTTACCGGGACTAGCGAGCAGCTCCTACAATGAGCAGTTCTTC. Protein product: CASSSLPGLASSSYNEQFF.

This clonotype was detected many times. V gene TRBV20-1 combines with J gene TRBJ1-2; no reliable D call. V lost 4 bases and J lost 10, with 13 bases in between. Germline V gene data show CDR1 as DFQATT and CDR2 as SNEGSKA (reference sequence). The CDR3 consists of 11 residues. The chain's CDR3 is CSAKTFGDYTF. The CDR3 DNA sequence: TGCAGTGCTAAGACATTTGGAGACTACACCTTC.

The chain couples TRBV4-1 to TRBJ2-1; D may correspond to TRBD1 or TRBD2 (6 bases each). The germline V and J ends were trimmed by 4 bases and 4 bases, with 20 bases remaining between them. This CDR3 region has 17 residues. Germline CDR1 reads MGHRA; CDR2 reads YSYEKL. The CDR3 spells CASSPGGLAEKYNEQFF. As DNA, the CDR3 is TGCGCCAGCAGCCCCGGGGGCCTCGCGGAGAAGTACAATGAGCAGTTCTTC.

In its sample, this clonotype was seen a few times. The chain joins TRBV20-1 to TRBJ1-1; D ambiguous. V was shortened by 7 bases and J by 0 bases, with 12 bases between the two germline ends. Per the germline V gene, CDR1 is DFQATT and CDR2 is SNEGSKA (reference sequence). The CDR3 extends over 13 amino acids. This CDR3 is CSGNLDVNTEAFF. CDR3 DNA: TGCAGTGGTAACTTGGACGTGAACACTGAAGCTTTCTTT.

A few counts support this clonotype. The V call is TRBV14, the J call TRBJ2-7; possible D gene TRBD2, 6 bases. Trimming cost V 5 bases and J 3 bases, with 8 bases left between them. This CDR3 spans 12 amino acids. The germline V gene encodes CDR1 SGHDN and CDR2 FVKESK. This CDR3 is CASSWDFYEQYF. The CDR3 nucleotides are TGTGCCAGCAGCTGGGACTTCTACGAGCAGTACTTC.

This chain links TRBV7-9 with TRBJ1-5; D gene uncertain. This CDR3 comprises 13 residues. The germline V and J ends were trimmed by 4 bases and 10 bases, with 14 bases remaining between them. CDR1 SEHNR and CDR2 FQNEAQ come from the germline V gene (reference sequence). CDR3 protein: CASSSETDAPQHF. CDR3 bases: TGTGCCAGCAGCTCTGAGACGGACGCACCCCAGCATTTT.

This clonotype was counted ten times or more. A junction boundary mismatches the germline segment, possibly from a read error. The chain is built from TRBV29-1 and TRBJ2-5, with 9 bases that match TRBD1. This CDR3 region has 13 residues. Germline lookup yields CDR1 SQVTM and CDR2 ANQGSEA. This CDR3 reads CSVLDRGQGTQYF. The DNA for the CDR3 is TGCAGCGTCCTGGACAGGGGCCAAGGGACCCAGTACTTC.

This clonotype was picked up many times. This chain uses TRBV18 with TRBJ1-4; D not resolved. Trimming left V 6 bases short and J 0 bases short, with 11 bases between. CDR1 is KGHSH and CDR2 is LQKENI in the germline V gene. This CDR3 has 15 amino acids. CDR3 loop: CASSREVPTNEKLFF. CDR3 sequence (DNA): TGTGCCAGCTCTCGTGAGGTCCCAACTAATGAAAAACTGTTTTTT.

This clonotype has only a few counts. V and J are TRBV9 and TRBJ1-5, with TRBD1 as a possible D gene (6 bases). The ends were cut back, 6 bases at V and 1 base at J, with 14 bases in the middle. Germline loops: CDR1 SGDLS, CDR2 YYNGEE. The CDR3 contains 15 residues. CDR3 protein: CASNTGRGSNQPQHF. CDR3 DNA sequence: TGTGCCAGCAATACCGGGAGGGGGAGCAATCAGCCCCAGCATTTT.

CDR3 sequence (DNA): TGCGCCAGCAGCTTGGACGTGGGTGGGGAAGAGACCCAGTACTTC. Its translation is CASSLDVGGEETQYF. This sequence joins TRBV5-1 and TRBJ2-5; the D is unclear. The CDR3 has 15 amino acids. Trimming stripped 0 bases from V and 3 bases from J, with 12 bases between. Germline assignment: CDR1 SGHRS and CDR2 YFSETQ.

This clonotype showed up just a few times. The J gene is TRBJ2-5, the V gene TRBV6-1, with a tentative D call TRBD1 (6 bases). CDR3 size: 16 residues. V lost 5 bases and J 2 bases, leaving 18 bases between the germline ends. CDR1 MNHNS and CDR2 SASEGT come from the germline V gene. The CDR3 here is CASSPRGAAGQETQYF. CDR3 coding DNA: TGTGCCAGCAGTCCCAGGGGAGCGGCAGGACAAGAGACCCAGTACTTC.

This clonotype was observed at least ten times. This chain joins TRBV7-3 and TRBJ2-1, with 7 bases identical to TRBD1. Germline V gives CDR1 SGHTA, CDR2 FQGTGA. This CDR3 comprises 12 residues. Trimming cost V 5 bases and J 11 bases; bases outside gene matches: 6. CDR3: CASSTRQGKQFF. The CDR3 DNA follows: TGTGCCAGCAGCACCAGACAGGGCAAGCAGTTCTTC. Full variable domain (remainder filled in from reference TRBV7-3 and TRBJ2-1): GAGVSQTPSNKVTEKGKYVELRCDPISGHTALYWYRQSLGQGPEFLIYFQGTGAADDSGLPNDRFFAVRPEGSVSTLKIQRTERGDSAVYLCASSTRQGKQFFGPGTRLTVL.

This clonotype was recorded at least ten times. The genes are TRBV7-9 and TRBJ2-1; 8 bases match TRBD2. Losses at the gene ends were 3 bases for V and 6 bases for J; bases not matched to a gene: 4. CDR3 size: 14 residues. Per the germline V gene, CDR1 is SEHNR and CDR2 is FQNEAQ (reference sequence). The CDR3 DNA sequence: TGTGCCAGCAGCTTTAGCGGGAACGCCAATGAGCAGTTCTTC. Its translation is CASSFSGNANEQFF.

The V call is TRBV24-1, the J call TRBJ1-5; TRBD1 aligns across 9 bases. V lost 3 bases and J lost 2; bases outside the gene matches: 4. Germline V lookup: CDR1 KGHDR, CDR2 SFDVKD. This CDR3 comprises 16 residues. The CDR3 DNA sequence: TGTGCCACCAGTGATCGGACAGGGGTCGGCAATCAGCCCCAGCATTTT. Protein: CATSDRTGVGNQPQHF.

This rearrangement joins TRBV29-1 to TRBJ2-1, with unresolved D. The CDR3 has 13 amino acids. V was pared by 1 base and J by 4 bases, with 8 bases between. CDR1 SQVTM and CDR2 ANQGSEA come from the germline V gene. Here the CDR3 DNA reads TGCAGCGTTGAAGTACCCCAGTACAATGAGCAGTTCTTC. This sequence encodes CSVEVPQYNEQFF.

This clonotype has ten or more counts. CDR3 amino acids: CASSLLAGTNYGYTF. The DNA of the CDR3 is TGTGCCAGCAGCTTATTAGCCGGAACGAACTATGGCTACACCTTC. The V gene is TRBV11-2, the J gene TRBJ1-2; D remains unclear. V lost 2 bases and J 2 bases, leaving 12 bases between the germline ends. The CDR3 is made up of 15 amino acids. Germline V CDR1 and CDR2: SGHAT, FQNNGV.

Ten or more counts support this clonotype. This chain links TRBV3-1 with TRBJ1-5, with D hard to call. CDR3 length equals 13 residues. V gave up 1 base and J gave up 5 bases, with 6 bases separating them. Germline values: CDR1 LGHDT, CDR2 YNNKEL (reference sequence). This CDR3 is CASSQGRDQPQHF. The CDR3 DNA reads as TGTGCCAGCAGCCAAGGAAGGGATCAGCCCCAGCATTTT. Together with reference TRBV3-1 and TRBJ1-5, the CDR3 gives the full variable domain: DTAVSQTPKYLVTQMGNDKSIKCEQNLGHDTMYWYKQDSKKFLKIMFSYNNKELIINETVPNRFSPKSPDKAHLNLHINSLELGDSAVYFCASSQGRDQPQHFGDGTRLSIL.

Many counts were recorded for this clonotype. The chain uses TRBV3-1 and TRBJ1-1; D call uncertain. The CDR3 has 15 amino acids. Germline CDR1 and CDR2: LGHDT and YNNKEL (reference sequence). V lost 4 bases and J lost 1, with 13 bases in between. The CDR3 is CASSPRVNQNTEAFF. The CDR3 DNA is TGTGCCAGCAGCCCAAGGGTAAATCAGAACACTGAAGCTTTCTTT.

In its sample, this clonotype was seen a few times. The chain couples TRBV19 to TRBJ1-1, with 10 nucleotides matching TRBD1. Germline loops: CDR1 LNHDA, CDR2 SQIVND (reference sequence). The J segment lost 4 bases and the V segment lost 6 bases, leaving 5 bases of the junction unmatched. The CDR3 length is 14 residues. This CDR3 is CASRTGGSVTEAFF. The CDR3 DNA reads TGTGCCAGTAGGACAGGGGGCTCGGTCACTGAAGCTTTCTTT.

The chain uses TRBV30 and TRBJ2-1, with 10 nucleotides matching TRBD2. V lost 0 bases to trimming and J lost 4 bases; unmatched junction nucleotides: 3. Germline V gene sequence: CDR1 GTSNPN, CDR2 SVGIG (reference sequence). There are 15 residues in the CDR3. The CDR3 DNA sequence: TGTGCCTGGAGTGTACTAGCGGGGAAATACAATGAGCAGTTCTTC. Amino acid sequence: CAWSVLAGKYNEQFF.

Note on this clonotype: A much larger clone lies one base from this, so it may be a read error. Written as DNA, the CDR3 is TGTGCCAGCAGTTTTAGTCCCGAGCCATCCTACGAGCAGTACTTC. Translated: CASSFSPEPSYEQYF. This chain links TRBV12-3 or TRBV12-4 with TRBJ2-7; D gene ambiguous. With 3 bases removed from V and 1 base from J, the gap between germline ends came to 13 bases. This CDR3 is 15 amino acids long.

This clonotype was counted at least ten times. Mismatch with germline at one junction end may stem from a read error. The rearrangement uses TRBV14 and TRBJ2-7; tentatively, D is TRBD1 (5 bases). CDR3 size: 12 residues. CDR1 SGHDN and CDR2 FVKESK come from the germline V gene. CDR3: CASSQGVREQYF. The CDR3 DNA follows: TGTGCCAGCAGTCAAGGGGTTCGCGAGCAGTACTTC.

The table lists this clonotype with many counts. The V gene is TRBV20-1, the J gene TRBJ2-1, with a tentative D call TRBD2 (6 bases). The length of the CDR3 is 15 residues. Germline CDR1 DFQATT, CDR2 SNEGSKA (reference sequence). Trimming removed 0 bases at V and 8 bases at J, with 17 bases between. The CDR3 region is CSARDLSGSRDEQFF. The CDR3 DNA is TGCAGTGCTAGAGATCTCAGCGGGTCAAGGGATGAGCAGTTCTTC.